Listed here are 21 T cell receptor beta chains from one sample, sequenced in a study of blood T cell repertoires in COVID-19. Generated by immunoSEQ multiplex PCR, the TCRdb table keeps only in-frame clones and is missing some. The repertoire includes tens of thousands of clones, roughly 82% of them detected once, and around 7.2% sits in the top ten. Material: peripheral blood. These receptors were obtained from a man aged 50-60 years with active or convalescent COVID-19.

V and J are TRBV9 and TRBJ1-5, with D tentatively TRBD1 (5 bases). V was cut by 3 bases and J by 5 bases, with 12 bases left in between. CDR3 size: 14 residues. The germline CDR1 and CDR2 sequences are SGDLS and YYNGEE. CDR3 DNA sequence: TGTGCCAGCAGCGCGGGGGGATTTGATCAGCCCCAGCATTTT. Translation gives CASSAGGFDQPQHF.

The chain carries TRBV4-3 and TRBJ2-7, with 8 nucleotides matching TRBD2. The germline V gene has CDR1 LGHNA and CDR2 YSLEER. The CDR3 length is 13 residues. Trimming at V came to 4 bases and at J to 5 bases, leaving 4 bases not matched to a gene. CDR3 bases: TGCGCCAGCAGCCCCCCCGGGGGGGACGAGCAGTACTTC. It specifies CASSPPGGDEQYF.

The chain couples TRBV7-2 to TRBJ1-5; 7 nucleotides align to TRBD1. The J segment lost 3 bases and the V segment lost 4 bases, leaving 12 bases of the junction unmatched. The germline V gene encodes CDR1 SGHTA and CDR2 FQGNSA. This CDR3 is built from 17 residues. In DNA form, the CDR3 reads TGTGCCAGCAGCTATAACCCGACAGGGTTAAACAATCAGCCCCAGCATTTT. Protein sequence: CASSYNPTGLNNQPQHF.

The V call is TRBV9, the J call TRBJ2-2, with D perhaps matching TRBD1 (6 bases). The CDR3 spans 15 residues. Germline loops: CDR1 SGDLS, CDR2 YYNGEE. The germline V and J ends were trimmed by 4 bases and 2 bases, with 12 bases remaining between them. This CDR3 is CASSLRDTNTGELFF. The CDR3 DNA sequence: TGTGCCAGCAGCCTTAGGGACACTAACACCGGGGAGCTGTTTTTT.

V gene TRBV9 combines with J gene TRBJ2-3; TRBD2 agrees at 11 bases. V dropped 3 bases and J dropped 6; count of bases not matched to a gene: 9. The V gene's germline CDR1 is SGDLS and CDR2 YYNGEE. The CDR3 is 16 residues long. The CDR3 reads CASSAQTSGALDTQYF. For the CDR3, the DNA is TGTGCCAGCAGCGCCCAGACTAGCGGGGCTTTGGATACGCAGTATTTT.

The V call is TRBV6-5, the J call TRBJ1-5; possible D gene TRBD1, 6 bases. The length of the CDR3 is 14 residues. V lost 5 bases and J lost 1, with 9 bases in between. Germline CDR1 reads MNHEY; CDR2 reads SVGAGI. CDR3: CASSTGISNQPQHF. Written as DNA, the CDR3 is TGTGCCAGCAGTACAGGGATCAGCAATCAGCCCCAGCATTTT.

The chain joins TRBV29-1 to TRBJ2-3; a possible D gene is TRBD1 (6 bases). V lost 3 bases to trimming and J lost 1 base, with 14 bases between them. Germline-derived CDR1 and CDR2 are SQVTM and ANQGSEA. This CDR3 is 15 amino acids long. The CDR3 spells CSVEGRGRGTDTQYF. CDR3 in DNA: TGCAGCGTTGAGGGCAGGGGAAGGGGCACAGATACGCAGTATTTT.

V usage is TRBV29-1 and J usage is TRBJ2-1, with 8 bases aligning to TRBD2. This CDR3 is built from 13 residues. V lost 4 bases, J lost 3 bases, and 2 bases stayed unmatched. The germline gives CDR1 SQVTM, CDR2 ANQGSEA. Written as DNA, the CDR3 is TGCAGCGTTGTCGGGGGGGGCTACAATGAGCAGTTCTTC. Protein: CSVVGGGYNEQFF.

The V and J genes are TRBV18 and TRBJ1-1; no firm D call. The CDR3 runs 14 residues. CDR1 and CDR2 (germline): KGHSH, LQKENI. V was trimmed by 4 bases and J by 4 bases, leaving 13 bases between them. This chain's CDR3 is CASSLAAPRTEAFF. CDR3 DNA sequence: TGTGCCAGCTCACTAGCCGCCCCCCGCACTGAAGCTTTCTTT.

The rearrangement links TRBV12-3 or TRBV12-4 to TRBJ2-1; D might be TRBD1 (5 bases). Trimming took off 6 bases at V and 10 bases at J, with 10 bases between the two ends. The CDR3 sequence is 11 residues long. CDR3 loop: CASSPRAEQFF. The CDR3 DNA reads TGTGCCAGCAGCCCCAGGGCAGAGCAGTTCTTC.

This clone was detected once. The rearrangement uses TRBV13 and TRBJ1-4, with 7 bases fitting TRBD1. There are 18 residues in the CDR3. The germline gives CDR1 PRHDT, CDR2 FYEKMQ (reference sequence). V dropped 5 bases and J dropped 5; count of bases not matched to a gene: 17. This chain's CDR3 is CASSPTRQGEGPNEKLFF. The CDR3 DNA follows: TGTGCCAGCAGCCCGACGAGACAGGGAGAGGGGCCAAATGAAAAACTGTTTTTT.

CDR3 sequence (DNA): TGTGCCAGCAGCACCCGGGACAGGGTCAATGAGCAGTTCTTC. It encodes CASSTRDRVNEQFF. The rearrangement links TRBV5-4 to TRBJ2-1; 9 bases are shared with TRBD1. The germline V gene has CDR1 SGHNT and CDR2 YYREEE (reference sequence). V lost 4 bases and J lost 6; bases outside the gene matches: 5. The CDR3 covers 14 residues.

CDR3 sequence: CASSPLKREGGYTF. CDR3 nucleotide sequence: TGTGCCAGCTCACCTCTGAAGCGGGAGGGTGGCTACACCTTC. The chain combines TRBV18 with TRBJ1-2; no clear D gene. The V gene's germline CDR1 is KGHSH and CDR2 LQKENI. Trimming took 3 bases from V and 7 from J, leaving 15 bases between them. This CDR3 region has 14 residues. Full variable domain (remainder filled in from reference TRBV18 and TRBJ1-2): NAGVMQNPRHLVRRRGQEARLRCSPMKGHSHVYWYRQLPEEGLKFMVYLQKENIIDESGMPKERFSAEFPKEGPSILRIQQVVRGDSAAYFCASSPLKREGGYTFGSGTRLTVV.

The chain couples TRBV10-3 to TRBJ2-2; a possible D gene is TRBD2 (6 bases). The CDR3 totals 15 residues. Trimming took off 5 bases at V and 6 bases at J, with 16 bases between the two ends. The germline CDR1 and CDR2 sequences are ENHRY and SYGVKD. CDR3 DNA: TGTGCCATCAGTCCCCTCGGGGGAGAAGCCGGGGAGCTGTTTTTT. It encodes CAISPLGGEAGELFF.

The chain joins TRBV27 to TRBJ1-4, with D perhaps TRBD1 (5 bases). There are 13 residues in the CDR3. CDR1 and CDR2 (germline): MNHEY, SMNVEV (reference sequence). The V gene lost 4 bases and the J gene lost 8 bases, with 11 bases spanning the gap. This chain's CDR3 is CASSSYGGEKLFF. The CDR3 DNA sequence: TGTGCCAGCAGTTCATATGGGGGGGAAAAACTGTTTTTT.

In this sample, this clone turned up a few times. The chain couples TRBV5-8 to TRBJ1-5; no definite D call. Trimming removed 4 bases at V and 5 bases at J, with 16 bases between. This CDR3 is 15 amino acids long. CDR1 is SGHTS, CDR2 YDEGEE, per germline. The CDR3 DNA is TGTGCCAGCAGCCCCGGACTGGGAGTTTATCAGCCCCAGCATTTT. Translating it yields CASSPGLGVYQPQHF.

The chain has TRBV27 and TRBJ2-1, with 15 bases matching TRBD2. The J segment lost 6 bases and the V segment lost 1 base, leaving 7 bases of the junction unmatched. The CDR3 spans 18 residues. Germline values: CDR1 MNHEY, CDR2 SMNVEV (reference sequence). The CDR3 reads CASSLLRGLAGGGNEQFF. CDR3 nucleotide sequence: TGTGCCAGCAGTTTATTGAGGGGACTAGCGGGGGGCGGCAATGAGCAGTTCTTC.

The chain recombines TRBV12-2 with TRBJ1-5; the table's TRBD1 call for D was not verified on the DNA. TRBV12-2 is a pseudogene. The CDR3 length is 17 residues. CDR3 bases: TGTGCAAGTCGCTTAGCTAGGACAGGGAAAAGCAATCAGCCCCAGCATTTT. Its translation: CASRLARTGKSNQPQHF.

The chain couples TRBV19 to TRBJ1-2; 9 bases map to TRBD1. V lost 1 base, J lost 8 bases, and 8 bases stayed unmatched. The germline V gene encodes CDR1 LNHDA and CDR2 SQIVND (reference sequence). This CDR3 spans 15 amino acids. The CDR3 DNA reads TGTGCCAGTAGTATAGCCGAGGACAGGGGTGGCGGCTACACCTTC. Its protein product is CASSIAEDRGGGYTF. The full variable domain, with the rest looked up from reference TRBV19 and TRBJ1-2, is DGGITQSPKYLFRKEGQNVTLSCEQNLNHDAMYWYRQDPGQGLRLIYYSQIVNDFQKGDIAEGYSVSREKKESFPLTVTSAQKNPTAFYLCASSIAEDRGGGYTFGSGTRLTVV.

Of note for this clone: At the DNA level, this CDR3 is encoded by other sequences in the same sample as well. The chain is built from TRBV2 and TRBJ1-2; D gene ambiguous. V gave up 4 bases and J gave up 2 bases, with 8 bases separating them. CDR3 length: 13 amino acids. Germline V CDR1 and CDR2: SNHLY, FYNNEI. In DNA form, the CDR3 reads TGTGCCAGCAGTGTGACCGGGAACTATGGCTACACCTTC. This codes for CASSVTGNYGYTF. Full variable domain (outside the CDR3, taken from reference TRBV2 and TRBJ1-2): EPEVTQTPSHQVTQMGQEVILRCVPISNHLYFYWYRQILGQKVEFLVSFYNNEISEKSEIFDDQFSVERPDGSNFTLKIRSTKLEDSAMYFCASSVTGNYGYTFGSGTRLTVV.

DNA for the CDR3: TGCGCCAGCAGCCAAGCGGAGGCGGCTAACTATGGCTACACCTTC. This sequence encodes CASSQAEAANYGYTF. The chain couples TRBV4-1 to TRBJ1-2; D ambiguous. V gave up 1 base and J gave up 0 bases, with 9 bases separating them. CDR1 MGHRA and CDR2 YSYEKL come from the germline V gene. This CDR3 comprises 15 residues.